The source of this TCR beta chain is a study of T cells in Graves' hyperthyroidism and ophthalmopathy. The study's findings and limits: Expanded thyroid clonotypes (above 0.001) were mostly also found in blood.

The CDR3 consists of 15 residues. V was cut by 6 bases and J by 1 base, with 19 bases left in between. CDR1 SQVTM and CDR2 ANQGSEA come from the germline V gene. This clonotype showed up just a few times. As yet, its antigen is unknown. Lactation, pregnancy, other autoimmune disease or uncontrolled infection led to exclusion of patients. The source material, RNA transcripts, was used to amplify TCR beta CDR3 regions. TCR CDR3 regions were first amplified by RT-PCR with HTBI primers. Using its own MiXCR run on the multiplex PCR reads, TCRdb lists one record per CDR3 protein. Of approximately 640,000 distinct CDR3 sequences listed, 45% are singletons.

The gene calls are TRBV29-1 and TRBJ2-7, with a weak D call TRBD1 (9 bases). This receptor was taken from an adult man with Graves' disease, either hyperthyroidism or ophthalmopathy (not recorded which). The sample comprised peripheral blood or thyroid tissue (not recorded which). In nucleotides, the CDR3 is TGCAGCGTCGGGGGGGGACAGGGAGGATCCTACGAGCAGTACTTC. It yields the protein CSVGGGQGGSYEQYF.